This TCR beta chain was found in a study of regulatory T cells in long-lasting Graves disease. Study-level information: Persistence in Graves' disease required over 5 years of antithyroid drugs plus positive TSH receptor antibodies.

Germline loops: CDR1 SQVTM, CDR2 ANQGSEA. CDR3 length: 13 amino acids. The V gene lost 4 bases and the J gene lost 0 bases, with 10 bases spanning the gap. As concerns this clonotype: What it recognizes is unknown.

Arm-PCR of CDR3 regions and iRepertoire HTBI primers were used to build TCR beta libraries. TCRdb redid the calling of the multiplex PCR reads with MiXCR, one entry per CDR3 protein. The sample lists hundreds of thousands of distinct CDR3 sequences, about 20% occurring once. This sample's time point: persistent/refractory GD, antithyroid drugs over 5 years with positive TRAb. After RNA was extracted from PBMCs, the TCR library was made from it. Study results and caveats: Gene preferences differed: TRBV28, TRBJ1-2, TRBJ2-5 in persistent cases. Analysis covered peripheral blood alone, not thyroid tissue.

The specimen comprised peripheral blood mononuclear cells (PBMCs), sampled when the disease was refractory, from a patient treated with antithyroid drugs. This chain connects TRBV29-1 to TRBJ2-7, with a possible D match to TRBD2 (5 bases). This receptor was taken from a female donor with Graves disease. CDR3 residues: CSVASGSSYEQYF. For the CDR3, the DNA is TGCAGCGTTGCTAGTGGGAGCTCCTACGAGCAGTACTTC.